This T cell receptor beta chain was sequenced in a study of T cell responses to AZD1222 COVID-19 vaccine. Germline CDR1 and CDR2: SGHVS and FQNEAQ. CDR3 length equals 14 residues. The ends lost 4 bases at V and 4 bases at J; junction bases unmatched: 5. This clone was seen once. Profiled with immunoSEQ multiplex PCR; TCRdb holds only in-frame clones, not every one. The repertoire includes 90,000 to 150,000 clones, roughly 90% of them detected once, and approximately 10% sits in the top ten. Sample: peripheral blood, taken on day 0 of AZD1222 vaccination. This rearrangement joins TRBV7-8 to TRBJ1-1; 8 bases align to TRBD1. The TCR sequence derives from an adult in good health. As DNA, the CDR3 is TGTGCCAGCAGCTATACAGGGGGAGGCACTGAAGCTTTCTTT. Translation: CASSYTGGGTEAFF. The variable domain in full, completed from reference TRBV7-8 and TRBJ1-1, reads GAGVSQSPRYKVAKRGQDVALRCDPISGHVSLFWYQQALGQGPEFLTYFQNEAQLDKSGLPSDRFFAERPEGSVSTLKIQRTQQEDSAVYLCASSYTGGGTEAFFGQGTRLTVV.